This T cell receptor beta chain was sequenced during a study of blood T cell repertoires in COVID-19. Study as a whole: Samples of COVID-19 (acute and convalescent) were obtained from the United States, Italy and Spain. T cells, B-cell-depleted T cells, or PBMCs provided the cDNA or gDNA that served as material.

Per the original methods: Scientists estimated how many nucleated cells there were by amplifying reference gene primers. Assay: immunoSEQ multiplex PCR; the TCRdb copy retains only in-frame clones and omits some. V, J and clone size are taken as reported in that table, and D and trimming were inferred from the DNA itself. The sample lists 180,000 or so clones; just over 85% were seen once. Per germline, CDR1 GTSNPN and CDR2 SVGIG (reference sequence). CDR3 length: 13 amino acids. The sequencing sample was made of peripheral blood. This rearrangement joins TRBV30 to TRBJ1-4, with D tentatively TRBD1 (5 bases). This sequence originates from a man aged 55 to 70 with acute or convalescent COVID-19. The CDR3 nucleotides read TGTGCACGGGAGGACAATCTGAATGAAAAACTGTTTTTT. It specifies CAREDNLNEKLFF. The full variable domain, with the rest looked up from reference TRBV30 and TRBJ1-4, is SQTIHQWPATLVQPVGSPLSLECTVEGTSNPNLYWYRQAAGRGLQLLFYSVGIGQISSEVPQNLSASRPQDRQFILSSKKLLLSDSGFYLCAREDNLNEKLFFGSGTQLSVL.